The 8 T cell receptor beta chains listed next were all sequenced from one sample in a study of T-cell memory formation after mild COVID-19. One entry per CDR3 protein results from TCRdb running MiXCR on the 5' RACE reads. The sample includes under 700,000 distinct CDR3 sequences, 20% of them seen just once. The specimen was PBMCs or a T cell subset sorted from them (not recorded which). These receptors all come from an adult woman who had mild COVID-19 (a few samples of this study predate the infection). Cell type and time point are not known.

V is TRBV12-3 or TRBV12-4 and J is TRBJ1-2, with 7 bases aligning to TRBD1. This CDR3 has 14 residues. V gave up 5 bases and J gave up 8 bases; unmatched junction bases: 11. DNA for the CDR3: TGTGCCAGCAGTAGGGCAAGGGGGCTAGGAGGCTACACCTTC. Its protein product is CASSRARGLGGYTF.

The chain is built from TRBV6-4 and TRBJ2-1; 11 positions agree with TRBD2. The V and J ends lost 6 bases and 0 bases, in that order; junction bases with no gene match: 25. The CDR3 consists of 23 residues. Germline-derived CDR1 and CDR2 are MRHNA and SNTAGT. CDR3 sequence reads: CASRVGQCILGLADSSSYNEQFF. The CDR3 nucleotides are TGTGCCAGCAGGGTGGGACAGTGTATATTGGGACTAGCGGACTCCAGCTCCTACAATGAGCAGTTCTTC.

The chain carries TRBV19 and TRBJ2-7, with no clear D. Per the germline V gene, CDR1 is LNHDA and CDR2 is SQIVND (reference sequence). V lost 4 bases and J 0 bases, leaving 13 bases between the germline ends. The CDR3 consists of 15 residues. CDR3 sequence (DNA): TGTGCCAGTAGTACGGCTGGCAGGACCTCCTACGAGCAGTACTTC. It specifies CASSTAGRTSYEQYF.

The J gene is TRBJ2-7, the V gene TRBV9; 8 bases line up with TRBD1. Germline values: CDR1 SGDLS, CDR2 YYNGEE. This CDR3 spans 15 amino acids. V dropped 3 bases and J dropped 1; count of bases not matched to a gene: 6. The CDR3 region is CASSGEGQGSYEQYF. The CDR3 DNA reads TGTGCCAGCAGCGGCGAAGGACAGGGATCCTACGAGCAGTACTTC.

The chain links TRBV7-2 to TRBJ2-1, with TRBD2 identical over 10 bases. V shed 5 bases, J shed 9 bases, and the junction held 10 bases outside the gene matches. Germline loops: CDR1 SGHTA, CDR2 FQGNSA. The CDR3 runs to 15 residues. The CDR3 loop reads CASSPPQRGGIEQFF. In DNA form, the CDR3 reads TGTGCCAGCAGCCCACCCCAGCGGGGGGGTATTGAGCAGTTCTTC. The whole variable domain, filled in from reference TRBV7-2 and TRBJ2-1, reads GAGVSQSPSNKVTEKGKDVELRCDPISGHTALYWYRQSLGQGLEFLIYFQGNSAPDKSGLPSDRFSAERTGGSVSTLTIQRTQQEDSAVYLCASSPPQRGGIEQFFGPGTRLTVL.

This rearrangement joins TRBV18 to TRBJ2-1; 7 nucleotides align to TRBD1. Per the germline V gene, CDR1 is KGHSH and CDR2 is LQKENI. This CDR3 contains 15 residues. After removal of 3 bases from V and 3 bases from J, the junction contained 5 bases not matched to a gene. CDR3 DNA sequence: TGTGCCAGCTCACCCGGGGACAGTCTCTACAATGAGCAGTTCTTC. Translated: CASSPGDSLYNEQFF.

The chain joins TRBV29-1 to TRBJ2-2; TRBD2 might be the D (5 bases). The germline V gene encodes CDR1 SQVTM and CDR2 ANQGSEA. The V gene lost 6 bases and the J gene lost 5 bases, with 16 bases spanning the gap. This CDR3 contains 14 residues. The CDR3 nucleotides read TGCAGCGTCGATGCCGGGAAGAATACCGGGGAGCTGTTTTTT. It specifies CSVDAGKNTGELFF.

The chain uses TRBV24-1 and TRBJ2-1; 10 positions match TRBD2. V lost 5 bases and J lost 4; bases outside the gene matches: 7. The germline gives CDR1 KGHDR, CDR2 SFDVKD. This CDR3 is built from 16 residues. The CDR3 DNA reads TGTGCCACCAGTGTCAAGCGGGGGGGTGCTTACAATGAGCAGTTCTTC. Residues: CATSVKRGGAYNEQFF.